The T cell receptor (beta chain) described here comes from a study of human T cells and chemical hapten exposure. Overall study results and limits: Once DPC sensitization occurred, TCRs above 1 in 1000 frequency showed no change.

Trimming removed 4 bases at V and 6 bases at J, with 17 bases between. Per germline, CDR1 SGHRS and CDR2 YFSETQ. The CDR3 totals 15 residues. Per the original data handling: Across samples, TCR counts had a median of about 88,000 and ranged from about 23,224 to 690,600. In TCRdb, the RACE reads were re-called with MiXCR into one record per CDR3 protein. Here the V and J calls rest on TCRdb's processing, not on the authors' analysis. The table lists roughly 130,000 distinct CDR3 sequences, 8.5% to 9.5% of them singletons. This clonotype was found a few times. Antigen unknown. This sample's time point: healthy volunteer bleed at 2 weeks. RNA extraction used unfractionated whole blood as the source of total RNA.

The genes are TRBV5-1 and TRBJ2-1; D not resolved. This TCR was recovered from a male donor in good health. Some clones in this sample may be carry-over from other donors' samples. The sequenced material came from whole blood. The DNA of the CDR3 is TGCGCCAGCAGCCTTGCCCTCGGGCAGTTCAATGAGCAGTTCTTC. This codes for CASSLALGQFNEQFF.